The 12 T cell receptor beta chains reported below all come from one sample, sequenced in a study of T cell responses to AZD1222 COVID-19 vaccine. Generated by immunoSEQ multiplex PCR, the TCRdb table keeps only in-frame clones and is missing some. In the table there are about 150,000 clones, 90% of which are singletons. The material was peripheral blood, obtained on day 0 of AZD1222 vaccination. These receptors were collected from an adult in good health.

This clone came up a few times. The J gene is TRBJ2-7, the V gene TRBV20-1; the D gene is possibly TRBD2 (5 bases). The germline CDR1 and CDR2 sequences are DFQATT and SNEGSKA (reference sequence). Trimming took 5 bases from V and 7 from J, leaving 12 bases between them. This CDR3 has 11 amino acids. The DNA of the CDR3 is TGCAGTGCTCGGGAAAACTCGGAGCAGTACTTC. Its translation: CSARENSEQYF.

The V call is TRBV7-3, the J call TRBJ2-7, with no clear D. V was shortened by 0 bases and J by 3 bases, with 9 bases between the two germline ends. Germline V CDR1 and CDR2: SGHTA, FQGTGA. CDR3 length: 14 amino acids. DNA of the CDR3: TGTGCCAGCAGCTTAACGGGTCTAAGCTACGAGCAGTACTTC. Encoded protein: CASSLTGLSYEQYF.

V and J are TRBV7-2 and TRBJ1-5, with TRBD1 identical over 7 bases. With V trimmed by 5 bases and J by 5 bases, 12 bases remained unmatched. The germline V gene has CDR1 SGHTA and CDR2 FQGNSA. CDR3 length: 16 residues. As DNA, the CDR3 is TGTGCCAGCAGCCCACAGGGACAGATTGGTCATCAGCCCCAGCATTTT. As protein: CASSPQGQIGHQPQHF.

V and J are TRBV21-1 and TRBJ2-5. TRBV21-1 is tagged as a pseudogene. The CDR3 totals 17 residues. CDR3 sequence reads: CASSNRQNCVGKETQYF. The CDR3 DNA follows: TGTGCCAGCAGCAATCGGCAGAATTGTGTGGGGAAAGAGACCCAGTACTTC.

J is TRBJ2-1 and V is TRBV5-5, with 14 bases aligning to TRBD2. Trimming took 7 bases from V and 0 from J; bases not matched to a gene: 6. Germline lookup yields CDR1 SGHKS and CDR2 YYEKEE (reference sequence). The CDR3 extends over 17 amino acids. The CDR3 is CASLGLAGDSSYNEQFF. In DNA form, the CDR3 reads TGTGCCAGCTTGGGACTAGCGGGGGACAGCTCCTACAATGAGCAGTTCTTC. The whole variable domain, remainder taken from reference TRBV5-5 and TRBJ2-1, is DAGVTQSPTHLIKTRGQQVTLRCSPISGHKSVSWYQQVLGQGPQFIFQYYEKEERGRGNFPDRFSARQFPNYSSELNVNALLLGDSALYLCASLGLAGDSSYNEQFFGPGTRLTVL.

This clone came up once. This chain joins TRBV2 and TRBJ1-2, with D hard to call. The CDR3 length is 13 residues. V was pared by 1 base and J by 4 bases, with 7 bases between. Germline CDR1 and CDR2: SNHLY and FYNNEI. This chain's CDR3 is CASSEGGIYGYTF. CDR3 DNA: TGTGCCAGCAGTGAAGGGGGTATCTATGGCTACACCTTC.

The V gene is TRBV25-1, the J gene TRBJ1-4; perhaps TRBD1 as D (5 bases). The V end was cut by 6 bases, the J end by 0 bases, with 5 bases between. Germline assignment: CDR1 MGHDK and CDR2 SYGVNS. This CDR3 is 13 amino acids long. CDR3 residues: CASRGATNEKLFF. In DNA form, the CDR3 reads TGTGCCAGCAGGGGGGCAACTAATGAAAAACTGTTTTTT.

In its sample, this clone was seen once. The chain recombines TRBV7-9 with TRBJ1-1; the D gene is possibly TRBD1 (6 bases). This CDR3 spans 14 amino acids. Trimming removed 0 bases at V and 8 bases at J, with 13 bases between. CDR1 SEHNR and CDR2 FQNEAQ come from the germline V gene (reference sequence). CDR3 bases: TGTGCCAGCAGCTTAGCGTGGTCGACAGGAGAAGCTTTCTTT. This codes for CASSLAWSTGEAFF.

The rearrangement links TRBV19 to TRBJ1-1, with a weak D call TRBD1 (5 bases). V lost 7 bases and J lost 0, with 12 bases in between. This CDR3 spans 14 amino acids. Germline CDR1 LNHDA, CDR2 SQIVND (reference sequence). The CDR3 region has the DNA TGTGCCAGTATAAAGCGGGGGATGAACACTGAAGCTTTCTTT. Translated, it gives CASIKRGMNTEAFF. Full variable domain (missing parts from reference TRBV19 and TRBJ1-1): DGGITQSPKYLFRKEGQNVTLSCEQNLNHDAMYWYRQDPGQGLRLIYYSQIVNDFQKGDIAEGYSVSREKKESFPLTVTSAQKNPTAFYLCASIKRGMNTEAFFGQGTRLTVV.

The J gene is TRBJ2-2, the V gene TRBV6-5, with no clear D. The CDR3 has 15 residues. V was shortened by 0 bases and J by 4 bases, with 9 bases between the two germline ends. Germline V CDR1 and CDR2: MNHEY, SVGAGI. In DNA, the CDR3 is TGTGCCAGCAGTTACTCGGGCCCTGCCACCGGGGAGCTGTTTTTT. Translation: CASSYSGPATGELFF.

The CDR3 DNA follows: TGTGCCAGCAGCTTAGTACTAGCGGATACCTACGAGCAGTACTTC. Protein sequence: CASSLVLADTYEQYF. The chain has TRBV5-4 and TRBJ2-7; 8 bases line up with TRBD2. The CDR3 runs to 15 residues. Germline V lookup: CDR1 SGHNT, CDR2 YYREEE (reference sequence). The V and J ends lost 2 bases and 2 bases, in that order; junction bases with no gene match: 6.

V and J are TRBV29-1 and TRBJ2-5; D is perhaps TRBD1 (6 bases). In germline, CDR1 is SQVTM, CDR2 ANQGSEA. V gave up 8 bases and J gave up 1 base, with 23 bases separating them. This CDR3 region has 16 residues. In DNA, the CDR3 is TGCAGCCTAAGCCCTGCACCGGGACATACCCAAGAGACCCAGTACTTC. Translated: CSLSPAPGHTQETQYF.